What follows is one T cell receptor beta chain and its context. The data originate from a study of blood T cell repertoires in COVID-19. Study context: Material from acute and convalescent COVID-19 was sourced from the United States, Italy and Spain. Sources were T cells, B-cell-depleted T cells, or PBMCs; the material itself was cDNA or gDNA.

Authors' processing steps: Estimated nucleated cell counts came from reference gene primer amplification. The assay was immunoSEQ multiplex PCR, and TCRdb's table has in-frame clones only and misses some. The V and J calls and the clone size are those of that table, but D and trimming were determined from the DNA. The data show some 250,000 clones, with 87% seen just once and approximately 7.5% held by the top ten. CDR1 SEHNR and CDR2 FQNEAQ come from the germline V gene (reference sequence). The CDR3 is 15 residues long. Trimming stripped 5 bases from V and 2 bases from J, with 15 bases between. The source of this sequence is a man between 60 and 75 years old who had recovered from COVID-19. This chain connects TRBV7-9 to TRBJ1-1; no clear D gene. What was sequenced was peripheral blood. CDR3 loop: CASSTNRRGNTEAFF. CDR3 sequence (DNA): TGTGCCAGCAGCACGAATCGCCGGGGTAACACTGAAGCTTTCTTT.